Below are 23 T cell receptor beta chains sequenced from a single sample in a study of metastatic and nonmetastatic thyroid tumors. TCRdb redid the clone calls on the PCR reads using MiXCR. The sample lists 9,000 to 9,500 clones, under 30% seen once, with roughly a fifth in the top ten. No patient received treatment before thyroid surgery. Sequenced: tumor tissue. The receptor set was obtained from a female donor with papillary thyroid cancer or a benign thyroid nodule (not recorded which). Some clones in this sample may be carry-over from other donors' samples.

In its sample, this clone ranks as medium-sized. This chain links TRBV20-1 with TRBJ2-7, with 8 bases fitting TRBD2. Looked up from germline, CDR1 is DFQATT and CDR2 is SNEGSKA (reference sequence). Germline trimming cut 4 bases from V and 4 bases from J; bases unmatched to any gene: 21. The CDR3 consists of 18 residues. For the CDR3, the DNA is TGCAGTGCTACCACGAGCGGGAGAGGCTCTTCTTCTTTGTACGAGCAGTACTTC. Amino acids: CSATTSGRGSSSLYEQYF.

The rearrangement uses TRBV2 and TRBJ2-7; a weak D match, TRBD1 (6 bases). This CDR3 is 16 amino acids long. Between the trimmed V and J ends, which lost 3 bases and 2 bases, there was a span of 17 bases. The V gene's germline CDR1 is SNHLY and CDR2 FYNNEI. This CDR3 is CASSDSKTGIPYEQYF. The DNA for the CDR3 is TGTGCCAGCAGTGATTCCAAGACAGGTATCCCCTACGAGCAGTACTTC.

This clone is medium-sized by share. The CDR3: CASSLAGQSYGYTF. CDR3 bases: TGCGCCAGCAGCTTGGCGGGACAGTCCTATGGCTACACCTTC. The chain carries TRBV5-1 and TRBJ1-2; 7 bases align to TRBD1. The CDR3 has 14 residues. J gave up 4 bases and V 0 bases, and 3 bases lay outside the gene matches. The germline V gene encodes CDR1 SGHRS and CDR2 YFSETQ.

As for this clone: Mismatch with germline at one junction end may stem from a read error. The rearrangement joins TRBV20-1 to TRBJ1-1, with 7 positions matching TRBD1. CDR3 length equals 13 residues. Germline V lookup: CDR1 DFQATT, CDR2 SNEGSKA (reference sequence). The CDR3 region has the DNA TGCAGTGCTAAAACAGGGGAAAACACTGAAGCTCTCTTT. Residues: CSAKTGENTEALF.

This clone was recorded a few times. In nucleotides, the CDR3 is TGTGCCAGCAGTTACTCCTCCCTTAACGGGGTCTACAATGAGCAGTTCTTC. Its translation: CASSYSSLNGVYNEQFF. V and J are TRBV6-5 and TRBJ2-1; D is possibly TRBD2 (5 bases). V lost 0 bases to trimming and J lost 3 bases, with 15 bases between them. The CDR3 has 17 residues. Germline values: CDR1 MNHEY, CDR2 SVGAGI.

This clone was found many times. The CDR3 reads CSASEDRVNYEQYF. CDR3 coding DNA: TGCAGTGCTAGTGAGGACAGGGTGAACTACGAGCAGTACTTC. The chain has TRBV20-1 and TRBJ2-7, with TRBD1 matching over 8 bases. The CDR3 is made up of 14 amino acids. Germline V gene data show CDR1 as DFQATT and CDR2 as SNEGSKA (reference sequence). Losses at the gene ends were 3 bases for V and 3 bases for J; bases not matched to a gene: 7.

This clone was found many times. At one of its ends the junction is not consistent with the germline gene, which may arise from a read error. This chain joins TRBV2 and TRBJ2-3; TRBD2 aligns across 9 bases. The CDR3 spans 14 residues. The V gene's germline CDR1 is SNHLY and CDR2 FYNNEI. In DNA, the CDR3 is TGTGCCAGCAATAGCGGGAGAGGGTTAGATACGCAGTGTTTT. Its translation: CASNSGRGLDTQCF.

CDR3 bases: TGTGCCAGCAGCCTCCGGGACAAAGCCTACGAGCAGTACTTC. Protein sequence: CASSLRDKAYEQYF. The chain recombines TRBV6-1 with TRBJ2-7, with D maybe TRBD1 (6 bases). This CDR3 is 14 amino acids long. The germline V gene encodes CDR1 MNHNS and CDR2 SASEGT. The V and J ends lost 6 bases and 2 bases respectively, with 14 bases between them.

At least ten counts were recorded for this clone. This sequence may be a read error, since a much larger clone differs from it by one base. Distinct nucleotide sequences in the sample also encode this CDR3. The chain uses TRBV19 and TRBJ2-2, with 9 bases that match TRBD1. The CDR3 runs to 13 residues. CDR1 is LNHDA and CDR2 is SQIVND in the germline V gene (reference sequence). CDR3 coding DNA: TGCGCCACGAACAGGGGGCGGGCCGGGGAGCTGTTTTTT. It is translated as CATNRGRAGELFF.

The CDR3 region has the DNA TGTGCCAGTAGTAAGACTAGCGAAGAGACCCAGTACTTC. Amino acids: CASSKTSEETQYF. The chain recombines TRBV19 with TRBJ2-5; the match to TRBD2 covers 8 bases. This CDR3 contains 13 residues. V shed 4 bases, J shed 3 bases, and the junction held 1 base outside the gene matches. Germline lookup yields CDR1 LNHDA and CDR2 SQIVND (reference sequence).

This clone was seen a few times. The chain couples TRBV12-3 or TRBV12-4 to TRBJ2-3; D gene uncertain. This CDR3 spans 14 amino acids. V lost 6 bases and J lost 0, with 10 bases in between. The CDR3 DNA follows: TGTGCCAGCAGGGGGTGGGCTAGCACAGATACGCAGTATTTT. Translating gives CASRGWASTDTQYF.

In regard to this clone: The junction departs from germline at one end; a sequencing error may be responsible. This rearrangement joins TRBV27 to TRBJ2-7; D may match TRBD1 or TRBD2 (5 bases each). Germline CDR1 is MNHEY and CDR2 is SMNVEV (reference sequence). CDR3 length equals 14 residues. The DNA for the CDR3 is TGTGCCATCAGTTCTTCCGGGGCAGCCTACGGGCAGTACTTC. Amino acids: CAISSSGAAYGQYF.

The chain joins TRBV7-2 to TRBJ1-5; TRBD1 might be the D (5 bases). V gave up 7 bases and J gave up 7 bases, with 17 bases separating them. The CDR3 consists of 14 residues. Germline CDR1 and CDR2: SGHTA and FQGNSA. As DNA, the CDR3 is TGTGCCAGCACGTCGGTACAGGCGAACCAGCCCCAGCATTTT. This codes for CASTSVQANQPQHF.

This clone was seen a few times. The junction departs from the called germline gene at one end, perhaps through a read error. The gene calls are TRBV3-1 and TRBJ2-3; D perhaps matches TRBD2 (5 bases). The CDR3 is made up of 13 amino acids. Germline V lookup: CDR1 LGHDT, CDR2 YNNKEL (reference sequence). CDR3: CSSSQSEADTQYF. In DNA, the CDR3 is TGTTCCAGCAGCCAATCGGAGGCGGATACGCAGTATTTT.

This clone is labeled medium-sized (0.01 to 0.1%). V and J are TRBV20-1 and TRBJ2-7, with 7 bases identical to TRBD1. Germline V gene data show CDR1 as DFQATT and CDR2 as SNEGSKA (reference sequence). The CDR3 has 12 residues. Germline trimming cut 4 bases from V and 3 bases from J; bases unmatched to any gene: 3. As DNA, the CDR3 is TGCAGTGCTACCCGGGACAGCTACGAGCAGTACTTC. It is translated as CSATRDSYEQYF.

The chain is built from TRBV15 and TRBJ2-4, with 7 positions matching TRBD1. The J segment lost 8 bases and the V segment lost 4 bases, leaving 14 bases of the junction unmatched. The CDR3 length is 16 residues. Per the germline V gene, CDR1 is LNHNV and CDR2 is YYDKDF (reference sequence). CDR3: CATSTDEGAFRDIQYF. The CDR3 DNA reads TGTGCCACCAGCACCGACGAGGGGGCGTTTCGCGACATTCAGTACTTC.

This clone was picked up a small number of times. V usage is TRBV7-9 and J usage is TRBJ2-7; D unclear. Germline CDR1 and CDR2: SEHNR and FQNEAQ (reference sequence). V was cut by 5 bases and J by 0 bases, with 5 bases left in between. The CDR3 totals 12 residues. CDR3 sequence: CASSPTSYEQYF. The CDR3, as DNA: TGTGCCAGCAGCCCCACCTCCTACGAGCAGTACTTC.

The V call is TRBV5-1, the J call TRBJ2-7; D might be TRBD2 (6 bases). V gave up 3 bases and J gave up 3 bases, with 19 bases separating them. The CDR3 length is 16 residues. Germline lookup yields CDR1 SGHRS and CDR2 YFSETQ. CDR3 coding DNA: TGCGCCAGCAGCTGGGGAGCTAGCGTGAGTCTCTACGAGCAGTACTTC. It translates to CASSWGASVSLYEQYF. The whole variable domain, remainder taken from reference TRBV5-1 and TRBJ2-7, is KAGVTQTPRYLIKTRGQQVTLSCSPISGHRSVSWYQQTPGQGLQFLFEYFSETQRNKGNFPGRFSGRQFSNSRSEMNVSTLELGDSALYLCASSWGASVSLYEQYFGPGTRLTVT.

This clone is medium-sized. V usage is TRBV19 and J usage is TRBJ2-2; D is unresolved. Between the trimmed V and J ends, which lost 3 bases and 0 bases, there was a span of 2 bases. Germline CDR1 and CDR2: LNHDA and SQIVND (reference sequence). CDR3 length: 13 amino acids. The CDR3 sequence is CASSITNTGELFF. The CDR3 DNA reads as TGTGCCAGTAGTATTACGAACACCGGGGAGCTGTTTTTT.

This clone rates as medium-sized. The chain combines TRBV14 with TRBJ2-7, with D possibly being TRBD1 (7 bases). CDR1 and CDR2 from the germline V gene are SGHDN and FVKESK. The CDR3 loop spans 14 amino acids. V lost 6 bases, J lost 5 bases, and 17 bases lay in between. The CDR3, as DNA: TGTGCCAGCAGACGAACAGGGGAGGAACACGAGCAGTACTTC. Amino acids: CASRRTGEEHEQYF.

This rearrangement joins TRBV20-1 to TRBJ2-5; 9 bases are shared with TRBD2. V shed 0 bases, J shed 5 bases, and the junction held 7 bases outside the gene matches. The germline CDR1 and CDR2 sequences are DFQATT and SNEGSKA (reference sequence). The CDR3 covers 15 residues. This CDR3 is CSARDSGSGKETQYF. CDR3 nucleotide sequence: TGCAGTGCTAGAGATAGCGGGAGTGGTAAGGAGACCCAGTACTTC.

With respect to this clone: This specimen includes other DNA sequences encoding the same CDR3. The DNA of the CDR3 is TGTGCCATAGGGGGGGGTCGACAAGAGACCCAGTACTTC. Encoded protein: CAIGGGRQETQYF. V usage is TRBV7-8 and J usage is TRBJ2-5; D might be TRBD2 (7 bases). CDR3 length equals 13 residues. Germline CDR1 reads SGHVS; CDR2 reads FQNEAQ. The V gene lost 10 bases and the J gene lost 2 bases, with 14 bases spanning the gap.

This clone has a count of ten or more. Other DNA sequences in the sample encode the same CDR3. J is TRBJ2-3 and V is TRBV5-1, with 13 bases that match TRBD2. V was pared by 4 bases and J by 2 bases, with 7 bases of the junction left unmatched. Germline lookup yields CDR1 SGHRS and CDR2 YFSETQ. The CDR3 sequence is 17 residues long. CDR3 nucleotide sequence: TGCGCCAGCAGCCGGCAGGGACTAGCGGGGCCCACAGATACGCAGTATTTT. Translation: CASSRQGLAGPTDTQYF.